Reported below is one TCR beta chain. Its target is not known. J lost 4 bases, V lost 0 bases, and 9 bases had no gene match. Germline-derived CDR1 and CDR2 are LGHNA and YSLEER. This CDR3 is built from 17 residues. Alongside a J-beta primer mix, a sample-barcoded 5' primer served in a second PCR lasting roughly 6 to 12 cycles. One entry per CDR3 protein results from TCRdb running MiXCR on the 5' RACE reads. The sample has 850,000 to 1,100,000 distinct CDR3 sequences, 35% to 45% seen once. The sample belongs to a study of blood T cells in healthy people across ages. Points from the study as a whole: More naive CD4+ cells and higher diversity marked long-lived donors relative to aged donors. The study could not conclusively compare naive and antigen-experienced cells, given its unsorted PBMCs.

Healthy Caucasian individuals from Russia aged 6 to 90 served as donors. Each sample gave at least 6.5 million isolated PBMCs. The sample was blood. The chain carries TRBV4-3 and TRBJ2-1; TRBD1 aligns across 7 bases. This receptor was identified in a man between 18 and 35 years old in good health. CDR3 nucleotides: TGCGCCAGCAGCCAAGATGTGACAGGGCTGGCATACAATGAGCAGTTCTTC. Translation gives CASSQDVTGLAYNEQFF.